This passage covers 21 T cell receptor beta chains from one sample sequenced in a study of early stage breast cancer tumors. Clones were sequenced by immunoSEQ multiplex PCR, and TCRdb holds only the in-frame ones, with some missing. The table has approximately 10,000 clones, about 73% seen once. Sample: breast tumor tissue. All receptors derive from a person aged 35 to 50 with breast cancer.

The CDR3 loop reads CSAMIRGQGPEAFF. CDR3 sequence (DNA): TGCAGCGCAATGATTAGGGGACAGGGGCCTGAAGCTTTCTTT. The V gene is TRBV29-1, the J gene TRBJ1-1; TRBD1 matches at 10 bases. J was trimmed by 6 bases and V by 7 bases; bases with no gene match: 11. CDR3 size: 14 residues. The germline V gene has CDR1 SQVTM and CDR2 ANQGSEA.

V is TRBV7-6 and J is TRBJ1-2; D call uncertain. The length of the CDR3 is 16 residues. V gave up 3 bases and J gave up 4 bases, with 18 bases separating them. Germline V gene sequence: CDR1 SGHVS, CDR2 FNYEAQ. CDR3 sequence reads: CASSLSPSFYGYGYTF. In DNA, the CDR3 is TGTGCCAGCAGCTTGTCCCCCTCCTTCTATGGCTATGGCTACACCTTC.

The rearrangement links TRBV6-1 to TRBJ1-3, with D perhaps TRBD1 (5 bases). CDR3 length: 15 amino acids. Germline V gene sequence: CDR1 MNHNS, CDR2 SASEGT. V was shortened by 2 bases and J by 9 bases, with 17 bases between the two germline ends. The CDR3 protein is CASSESWTNLPTIYF. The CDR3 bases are TGTGCCAGCAGTGAATCCTGGACAAATTTGCCCACCATATATTTT.

CDR3 residues: CSVRGGHVSTDTQYF. CDR3 DNA sequence: TGCAGCGTCCGAGGTGGGCACGTTAGCACAGATACGCAGTATTTT. This chain connects TRBV29-1 to TRBJ2-3; D is unresolved. V was clipped by 6 bases and J by 0 bases, with 16 bases between them. CDR1 is SQVTM, CDR2 ANQGSEA, per germline. The length of the CDR3 is 15 residues.

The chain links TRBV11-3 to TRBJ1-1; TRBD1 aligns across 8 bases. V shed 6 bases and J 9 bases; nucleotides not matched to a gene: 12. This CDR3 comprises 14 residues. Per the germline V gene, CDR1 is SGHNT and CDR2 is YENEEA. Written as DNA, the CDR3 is TGTGCCAGCAGTCTAGGACAGGGTTTCGAGAAAGCTTTCTTT. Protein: CASSLGQGFEKAFF.

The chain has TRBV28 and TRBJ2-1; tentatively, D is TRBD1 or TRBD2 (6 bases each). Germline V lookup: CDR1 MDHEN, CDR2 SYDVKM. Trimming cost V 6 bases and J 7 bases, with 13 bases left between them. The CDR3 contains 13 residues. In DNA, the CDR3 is TGTGCCAGCAGACAGGGAGGTGGGAATGAGCAGTTCTTC. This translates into CASRQGGGNEQFF.

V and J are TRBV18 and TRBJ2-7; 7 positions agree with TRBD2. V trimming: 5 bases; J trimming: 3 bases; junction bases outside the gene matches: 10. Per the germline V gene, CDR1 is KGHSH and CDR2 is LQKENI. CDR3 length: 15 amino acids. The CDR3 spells CASSSDAGVGYEQYF. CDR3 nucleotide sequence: TGTGCCAGCTCATCAGACGCGGGAGTTGGCTACGAGCAGTACTTC. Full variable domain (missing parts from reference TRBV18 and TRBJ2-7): NAGVMQNPRHLVRRRGQEARLRCSPMKGHSHVYWYRQLPEEGLKFMVYLQKENIIDESGMPKERFSAEFPKEGPSILRIQQVVRGDSAAYFCASSSDAGVGYEQYFGPGTRLTVT.

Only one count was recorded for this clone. The CDR3 region has the DNA TGTGCCAGCAGCCCCCCGGCGGCGGATCCGAACTATGGCTACACCTTC. It encodes CASSPPAADPNYGYTF. This rearrangement joins TRBV7-9 to TRBJ1-2; D gene ambiguous. Germline CDR1 SEHNR, CDR2 FQNEAQ (reference sequence). The CDR3 covers 16 residues. V lost 5 bases, J lost 2 bases, and 18 bases lay in between.

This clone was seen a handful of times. CDR3 coding DNA: TGTGCCAGCAGCTTAGAGGGCTCGGGCGGAGATAACACCGGGGAGCTGTTTTTT. Protein: CASSLEGSGGDNTGELFF. The chain combines TRBV11-3 with TRBJ2-2; no definite D call. The CDR3 runs 18 residues. CDR1 is SGHNT and CDR2 is YENEEA in the germline V gene. V was clipped by 0 bases and J by 2 bases, with 16 bases between them.

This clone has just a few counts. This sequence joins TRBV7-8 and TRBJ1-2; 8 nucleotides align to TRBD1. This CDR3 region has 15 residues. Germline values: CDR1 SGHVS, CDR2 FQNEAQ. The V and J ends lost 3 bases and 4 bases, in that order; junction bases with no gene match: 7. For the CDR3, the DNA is TGTGCCAGCAGCTTCGGTAGGACAGGGATCTATGGCTACACCTTC. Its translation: CASSFGRTGIYGYTF.

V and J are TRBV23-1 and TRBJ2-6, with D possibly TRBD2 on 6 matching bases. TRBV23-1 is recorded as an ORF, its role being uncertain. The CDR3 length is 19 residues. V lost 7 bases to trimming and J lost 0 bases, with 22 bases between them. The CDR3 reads CASTPRLAGPVSGANVLTF. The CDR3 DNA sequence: TGCGCCAGCACCCCGAGGCTTGCGGGACCGGTCTCTGGGGCCAACGTCCTGACTTTC.

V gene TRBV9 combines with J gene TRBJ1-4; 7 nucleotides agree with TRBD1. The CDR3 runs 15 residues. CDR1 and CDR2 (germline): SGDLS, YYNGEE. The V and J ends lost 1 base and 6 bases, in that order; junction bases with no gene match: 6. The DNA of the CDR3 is TGTGCCAGCAGCGTATTCGGACAGGCTGATGAAAAACTGTTTTTT. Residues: CASSVFGQADEKLFF.

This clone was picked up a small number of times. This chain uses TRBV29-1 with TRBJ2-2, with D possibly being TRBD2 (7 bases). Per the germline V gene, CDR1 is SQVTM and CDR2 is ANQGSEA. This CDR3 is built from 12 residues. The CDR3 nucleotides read TGCAGTGCAGGGGCGGGGGCCGGGGAGCTGTTTTTT. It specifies CSAGAGAGELFF.

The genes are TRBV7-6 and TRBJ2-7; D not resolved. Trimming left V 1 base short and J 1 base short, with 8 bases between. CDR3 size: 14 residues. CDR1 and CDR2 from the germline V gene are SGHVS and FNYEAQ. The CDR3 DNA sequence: TGTGCCAGCAGCTTAGGTACCGGGTCCTACGAGCAGTACTTC. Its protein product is CASSLGTGSYEQYF.

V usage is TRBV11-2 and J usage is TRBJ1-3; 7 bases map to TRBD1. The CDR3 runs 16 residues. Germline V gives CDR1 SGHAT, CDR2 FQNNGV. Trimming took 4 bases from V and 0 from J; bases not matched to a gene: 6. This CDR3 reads CASSWDSPSSGNTIYF. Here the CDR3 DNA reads TGTGCCAGCAGCTGGGACAGTCCCTCCTCTGGAAACACCATATATTTT. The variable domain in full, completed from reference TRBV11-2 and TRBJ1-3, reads EAGVAQSPRYKIIEKRQSVAFWCNPISGHATLYWYQQILGQGPKLLIQFQNNGVVDDSQLPKDRFSAERLKGVDSTLKIQPAKLEDSAVYLCASSWDSPSSGNTIYFGEGSWLTVV.

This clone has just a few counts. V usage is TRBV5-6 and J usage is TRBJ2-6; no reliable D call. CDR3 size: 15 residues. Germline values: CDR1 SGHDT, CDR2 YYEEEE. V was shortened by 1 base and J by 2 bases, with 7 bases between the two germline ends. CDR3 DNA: TGTGCCAGCAGCTTGTTGAGTCCTGGGGCCAACGTCCTGACTTTC. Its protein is CASSLLSPGANVLTF.

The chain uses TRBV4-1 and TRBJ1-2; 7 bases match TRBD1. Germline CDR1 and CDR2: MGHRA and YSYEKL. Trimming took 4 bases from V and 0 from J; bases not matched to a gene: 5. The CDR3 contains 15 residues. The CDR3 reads CASSRLGQTNYGYTF. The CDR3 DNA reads TGCGCCAGCAGCCGATTGGGACAGACTAACTATGGCTACACCTTC.

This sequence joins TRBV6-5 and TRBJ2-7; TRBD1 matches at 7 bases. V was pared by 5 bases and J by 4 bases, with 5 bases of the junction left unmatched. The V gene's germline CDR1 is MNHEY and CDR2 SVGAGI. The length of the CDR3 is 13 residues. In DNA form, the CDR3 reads TGTGCCAGCAGTGTCCGACAGGGATACGAGCAGTACTTC. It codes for CASSVRQGYEQYF.

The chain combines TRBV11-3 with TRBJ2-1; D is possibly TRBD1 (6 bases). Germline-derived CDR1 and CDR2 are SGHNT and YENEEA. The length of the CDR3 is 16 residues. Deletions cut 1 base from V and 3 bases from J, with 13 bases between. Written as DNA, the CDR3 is TGTGCCAGCAGCTTAGTGATTGGGGGCGACTACAATGAGCAGTTCTTC. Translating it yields CASSLVIGGDYNEQFF.

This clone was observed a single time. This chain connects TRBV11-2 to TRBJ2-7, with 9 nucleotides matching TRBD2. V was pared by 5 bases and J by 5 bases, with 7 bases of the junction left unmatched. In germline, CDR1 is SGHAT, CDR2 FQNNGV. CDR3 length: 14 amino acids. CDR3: CASSQTGLANEQYF. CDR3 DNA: TGTGCCAGCAGCCAAACGGGACTAGCAAACGAGCAGTACTTC.

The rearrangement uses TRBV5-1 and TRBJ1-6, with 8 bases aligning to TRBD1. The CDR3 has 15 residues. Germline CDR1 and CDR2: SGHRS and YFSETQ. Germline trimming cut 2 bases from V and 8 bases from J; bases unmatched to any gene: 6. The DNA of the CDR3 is TGCGCCAGCAGCTTTCAGGGGGCCTCGGATTCACCCCTCCACTTT. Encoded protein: CASSFQGASDSPLHF.